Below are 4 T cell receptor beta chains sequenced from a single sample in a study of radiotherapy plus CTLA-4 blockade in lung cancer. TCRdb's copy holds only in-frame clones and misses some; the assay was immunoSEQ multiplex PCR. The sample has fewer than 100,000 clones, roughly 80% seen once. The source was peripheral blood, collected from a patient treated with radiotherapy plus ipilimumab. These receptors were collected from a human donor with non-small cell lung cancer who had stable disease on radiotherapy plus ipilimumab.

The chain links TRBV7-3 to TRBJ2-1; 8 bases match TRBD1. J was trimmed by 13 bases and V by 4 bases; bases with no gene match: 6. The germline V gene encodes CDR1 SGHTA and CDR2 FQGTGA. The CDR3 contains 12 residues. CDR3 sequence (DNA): TGTGCCAGCAGCTCGGGGACAGGAGGACAGTTCTTC. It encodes CASSSGTGGQFF.

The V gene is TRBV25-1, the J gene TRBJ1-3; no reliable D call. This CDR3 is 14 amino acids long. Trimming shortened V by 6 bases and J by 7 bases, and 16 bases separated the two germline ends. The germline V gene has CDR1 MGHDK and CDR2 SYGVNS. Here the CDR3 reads CASSVLTSRNTIYF. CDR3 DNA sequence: TGTGCCAGCAGCGTTCTTACCTCTCGGAACACCATATATTTT.

CDR3 sequence (DNA): TGTGCCAGCAGCTTGGGACTCCCCATCTCTGGAAACACCATATATTTT. This encodes CASSLGLPISGNTIYF. The chain has TRBV5-4 and TRBJ1-3; unclear D gene. Germline V gives CDR1 SGHNT, CDR2 YYREEE (reference sequence). There are 16 residues in the CDR3. V lost 0 bases and J lost 0, with 10 bases in between. The whole variable domain, remainder taken from reference TRBV5-4 and TRBJ1-3, is ETGVTQSPTHLIKTRGQQVTLRCSSQSGHNTVSWYQQALGQGPQFIFQYYREEENGRGNFPPRFSGLQFPNYSSELNVNALELDDSALYLCASSLGLPISGNTIYFGEGSWLTVV.

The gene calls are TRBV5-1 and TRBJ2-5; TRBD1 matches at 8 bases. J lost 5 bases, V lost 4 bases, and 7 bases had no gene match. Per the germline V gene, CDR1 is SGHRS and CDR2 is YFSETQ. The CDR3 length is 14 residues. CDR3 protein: CASSPRTGMETQYF. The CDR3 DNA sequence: TGCGCCAGCAGCCCAAGGACAGGGATGGAGACCCAGTACTTC.